This T cell receptor (beta chain) was profiled in a study of shared clonotypes between healthy human individuals. In the study overall: The donor pool was made up of a couple of women and three men aged 18 to 49. Study results and limitations: Richness estimates generally favored naive over memory subsets. Few donors limited the genetic and exposure-history diversity represented.

For sorted subsets, 200 ng DNA per replicate equaled around 30,000 T cell genomes. Data came from immunoSEQ multiplex PCR; TCRdb stores just in-frame clones and leaves some out. The sample has 1,500,000 or so clones; around 95% are singletons. About this clone: What it binds is unknown.

V dropped 2 bases and J dropped 3 bases, with 15 bases sitting between them. This CDR3 has 15 amino acids. From germline, CDR1 is SGHTS and CDR2 YDEGEE. The chain has TRBV5-8 and TRBJ2-7; possibly TRBD2 for D (5 bases). This clonotype originated in a man aged 25-40 years in good health. Sequenced: naive CD4+ T cells sorted from blood. Subset indicated: CD45RA+ positively selected. CDR3 DNA sequence: TGTGCCAGCAGCTTTCAGGCCGCAGGAGGCTACGAGCAGTACTTC. As protein: CASSFQAAGGYEQYF.